The next 24 T cell receptor beta chains were all read from a single sample in a study of T cell clonality in common variable immunodeficiency. TCRdb's table, derived via immunoSEQ multiplex PCR, lists solely in-frame clones and lacks some. The repertoire has 30,000 to 40,000 clones, none seen only once; the ten largest take roughly 3.4%. The specimen was peripheral blood mononuclear cells. The receptors were sampled from a person between 18 and 70 years old in good health.

Worth noting for this clone: The read terminates 3 residues ahead of where the CDR3 ends, so the germline J gene completes it. The chain is built from TRBV16 and TRBJ1-2; 8 bases are shared with TRBD1. The CDR3 contains 14 residues. From germline, CDR1 is KGHSY and CDR2 FQNENV. Germline trimming cut 3 bases from V and 2 bases from J; bases unmatched to any gene: 2. The sequenced part of the CDR3 DNA is TGTGCCAGCAGCCAGGGGACAGGCAACTATGGC. This encodes CASSQGTGNYG. The whole CDR3 sequence is CASSQGTGNYGYTF.

In its sample, this clone was seen many times. The read halts 3 residues ahead of the CDR3 end, with the missing end drawn from the germline J gene. The V gene is TRBV7-8, the J gene TRBJ1-4, with a tentative D call TRBD1 (6 bases). Trimming removed 1 base from V and 4 bases from J, with 16 bases in between. The germline gives CDR1 SGHVS, CDR2 FQNEAQ. This CDR3 is 17 amino acids long. CDR3 bases read: TGTGCCAGCAGCTTAGGTGGGGGCCGGAGGTTTAATGAAAAA. This codes for CASSLGGGRRFNEK. The CDR3 in full is CASSLGGGRRFNEKLFF.

On this clone: The CDR3 end is not reached by the read, which stops 3 residues before it; the germline J gene fills it in. This sequence joins TRBV7-9 and TRBJ1-5; 12 bases map to TRBD1. After removal of 5 bases from V and 5 bases from J, the junction contained 4 bases not matched to a gene. The length of the CDR3 is 15 residues. Germline CDR1 and CDR2: SEHNR and FQNEAQ (reference sequence). The DNA read from the CDR3 is TGTGCCAGCAGCCTTGGGGACAGGGGGCATCAGCCC. Residues: CASSLGDRGHQP. The entire CDR3 protein is CASSLGDRGHQPQHF.

This clone showed up many times. The read comes to an end 3 residues before the CDR3 does, leaving the germline J gene to fill in the end. This chain links TRBV19 with TRBJ2-3, with 7 nucleotides matching TRBD1. CDR1 and CDR2 from the germline V gene are LNHDA and SQIVND (reference sequence). This CDR3 spans 13 amino acids. V lost 4 bases to trimming and J lost 6 bases; unmatched junction nucleotides: 4. The CDR3 protein is CASSRAGGDTQYF. The sequenced CDR3 bases are TGTGCCAGTAGTAGAGCAGGGGGTGATACG.

This clone showed up many times. The read comes to an end 3 residues before the CDR3 does, leaving the germline J gene to fill in the end. The chain carries TRBV20-1 and TRBJ2-1; 7 bases match TRBD2. Looked up from germline, CDR1 is DFQATT and CDR2 is SNEGSKA (reference sequence). There are 14 residues in the CDR3. CDR3 DNA, as far as it was read: TGCAGCGCCCTCGGCGGGGGTGCCTACAATGAG. Protein: CSALGGGAYNE. The whole CDR3 reads CSALGGGAYNEQFF.

This clone was recorded a few times. The read ends 3 residues shy of where the CDR3 ends; the end is completed using the germline J gene. The rearrangement uses TRBV7-9 and TRBJ2-3; 12 nucleotides line up with TRBD1. The CDR3 consists of 14 residues. Germline CDR1 is SEHNR and CDR2 is FQNEAQ (reference sequence). The DNA read from the CDR3 is TGTGCCAGCGGGACAGGGGGCTATTATCAGCCG. Amino acids: CASGTGGYYQP. The entire CDR3 sequence reads CASGTGGYYQPQYF.

This clone was detected ten times or more. Coverage ceases 3 residues before the CDR3 finishes, and the germline J gene fills in the end. The rearrangement joins TRBV13 to TRBJ1-1; D remains unclear. This CDR3 has 17 residues. Germline CDR1 reads PRHDT; CDR2 reads FYEKMQ (reference sequence). Between the trimmed V and J ends, which lost 4 bases and 1 base, there was a span of 19 bases. CDR3 DNA, as far as it was read: TGTGCCAGCAGCTCCTACAGCCATTTCCGCCAGAACACTGAA. This sequence encodes CASSSYSHFRQNTE. The full CDR3 is CASSSYSHFRQNTEAFF.

In this sample, this clone turned up many times. The read is 3 residues too short to cover the CDR3 end, so that end is filled in from the germline J gene. The chain joins TRBV28 to TRBJ2-4; 12 bases are shared with TRBD2. This CDR3 contains 19 residues. The germline gives CDR1 MDHEN, CDR2 SYDVKM. Trimming cost V 2 bases and J 7 bases; bases outside gene matches: 15. CDR3 DNA, as far as it was read: TGTGCCAGCAGTTTAAGGGCAGGGTGGACTAGCGGGAAGGGGAACATT. As protein: CASSLRAGWTSGKGNI. The complete CDR3 sequence is CASSLRAGWTSGKGNIQYF.

This clone has at least ten counts. The CDR3 end falls 3 residues outside the read, so it is completed with the germline J gene. V is TRBV7-2 and J is TRBJ2-7; D is perhaps TRBD1 (6 bases). The CDR3 consists of 14 residues. Between the trimmed V and J ends, which lost 6 bases and 3 bases, there was a span of 15 bases. Looked up from germline, CDR1 is SGHTA and CDR2 is FQGNSA. The sequenced CDR3 bases are TGTGCCAGCAGTCTGGAAGGGGGTAACTACGAG. As protein: CASSLEGGNYE. The complete CDR3 sequence is CASSLEGGNYEQYF.

Regarding this clone: Coverage ceases 3 residues before the CDR3 finishes, and the germline J gene fills in the end. V gene TRBV20-1 combines with J gene TRBJ1-6; a possible D gene is TRBD1 (5 bases). The CDR3 is 14 amino acids. The ends were cut back, 6 bases at V and 9 bases at J, with 18 bases in the middle. The V gene's germline CDR1 is DFQATT and CDR2 SNEGSKA (reference sequence). CDR3 sequence reads: CSALREGRGSPLHF. Incomplete CDR3 DNA: TGCAGTGCCCTCCGGGAGGGAAGGGGTTCACCC.

In this sample, this clone turned up many times. From the germline J gene comes the end of the CDR3, since the read stops 3 residues before it. The rearrangement links TRBV10-2 to TRBJ2-7, with D possibly TRBD1 on 5 matching bases. V was trimmed by 5 bases and J by 2 bases, leaving 13 bases between them. The CDR3 contains 14 residues. From germline, CDR1 is WSHSY and CDR2 SAAADI. CDR3 in amino acids: CASSPSGAAYEQYF. The CDR3 DNA, read in part, is TGCGCCAGCAGTCCGTCTGGGGCAGCCTACGAG.

This clone was recorded at least ten times. The read ends 3 residues early relative to the CDR3; the germline J gene fills the gap. The chain combines TRBV13 with TRBJ2-3; 12 bases are shared with TRBD2. V shed 5 bases and J 0 bases; nucleotides not matched to a gene: 12. CDR3 length: 19 amino acids. CDR1 PRHDT and CDR2 FYEKMQ come from the germline V gene (reference sequence). CDR3 amino acids: CASSPTLLAGGGSTDTQYF. The part of the CDR3 DNA that was read is TGTGCCAGCAGCCCCACCCTCCTAGCGGGAGGGGGGAGCACAGATACG.

In its sample, this clone was seen many times. The read is 3 residues too short to cover the CDR3 end, so that end is filled in from the germline J gene. The chain carries TRBV5-4 and TRBJ2-7, with 8 bases matching TRBD1. Germline CDR1 is SGHNT and CDR2 is YYREEE (reference sequence). The CDR3 length is 15 residues. Germline trimming cut 4 bases from V and 0 bases from J; bases unmatched to any gene: 6. The part of the CDR3 DNA that was read is TGTGCCAGCAGCCCGGGACAGGTAGTCTCCTACGAG. It translates to CASSPGQVVSYE. The full CDR3 protein is CASSPGQVVSYEQYF.

This clone was recorded many times. The CDR3 is cut off 3 residues early in the read; its end comes from the germline J gene. The V gene is TRBV7-2, the J gene TRBJ2-3, with D possibly being TRBD1 (7 bases). Germline CDR1 and CDR2: SGHTA and FQGNSA. V was shortened by 7 bases and J by 4 bases, with 12 bases between the two germline ends. The CDR3 runs 13 residues. The sequenced CDR3 bases are TGTGCCAGCACTCAGGGGGGAGCAGATACG. This translates into CASTQGGADT. The whole CDR3 sequence reads CASTQGGADTQYF.

This clone appeared many times. CDR3 sequence: CASSEALRGPGANVLTF. Partial CDR3 DNA: TGTGCCAGCAGTGAAGCGCTTAGAGGGCCAGGGGCCAACGTC. The chain couples TRBV2 to TRBJ2-6, with D perhaps TRBD2 (5 bases). The read comes to an end 3 residues before the CDR3 does, leaving the germline J gene to fill in the end. Germline lookup yields CDR1 SNHLY and CDR2 FYNNEI. V shed 0 bases and J shed 4 bases, with 13 bases lying between them. This CDR3 region has 17 residues.

This clone was recorded a few times. The read falls 3 residues short of the CDR3 end, and the missing part is taken from the germline J gene. The chain links TRBV11-2 to TRBJ1-2; D is possibly TRBD1 (6 bases). V was pared by 8 bases and J by 7 bases, with 17 bases between. CDR3 length equals 13 residues. CDR1 and CDR2 (germline): SGHAT, FQNNGV. CDR3 loop: CASGQGSSGGYTF. The CDR3 DNA, read in part, is TGTGCCAGCGGCCAGGGGTCTTCGGGTGGC.

There are a few counts of this clone. The read terminates 3 residues before the CDR3 end, so the remaining end is supplied by the germline J gene. This chain joins TRBV13 and TRBJ1-4; TRBD1 aligns across 10 bases. The CDR3 loop spans 15 amino acids. CDR1 is PRHDT, CDR2 FYEKMQ, per germline (reference sequence). The CDR3 protein is CASSWGDRGHSPLFF. CDR3 DNA (partial): TGTGCCAGCAGCTGGGGGGACAGGGGACATTCACCA.

This clone was counted at least ten times. From the germline J gene comes the end of the CDR3, since the read stops 3 residues before it. The chain joins TRBV20-1 to TRBJ1-5, with D maybe TRBD1 (5 bases). Germline CDR1 is DFQATT and CDR2 is SNEGSKA (reference sequence). The CDR3 extends over 14 amino acids. V lost 0 bases to trimming and J lost 4 bases, with 10 bases between them. CDR3 loop: CSARDGRENQPQHF. CDR3 DNA (partial): TGCAGTGCTAGAGATGGCAGGGAAAATCAGCCC.

This clone is medium-sized in the sample. CDR3 DNA, as far as it was read: TGTGCCAGCAGCTTATCTAGCGGGAGATTTGAGACC. Its translation: CASSLSSGRFET. The whole CDR3 protein is CASSLSSGRFETQYF. The chain couples TRBV7-3 to TRBJ2-5, with 10 positions matching TRBD2. The CDR3 goes on 3 residues after the read ends, and that part is filled in from the germline J gene. The CDR3 is 15 residues long. Germline V gene lookup returns CDR1 SGHTA and CDR2 FQGTGA. J was trimmed by 5 bases and V by 2 bases; bases with no gene match: 5.

This clone was observed many times. The CDR3 loop reads CASSLGGRDGTNYGYTF. The CDR3 DNA, read in part, is TGCGCCAGCAGCTTGGGGGGGCGTGACGGTACTAACTATGGC. This chain joins TRBV5-1 and TRBJ1-2; TRBD1 is a possible D gene (6 bases). The read terminates 3 residues ahead of where the CDR3 ends, so the germline J gene completes it. There are 17 residues in the CDR3. Germline V gene lookup returns CDR1 SGHRS and CDR2 YFSETQ. V was clipped by 0 bases and J by 0 bases, with 15 bases between them.

This clone has at least ten counts. CDR3 sequence: CASSDDLAGADEQFF. The sequenced CDR3 bases are TGTGCCAGCAGTGATGACCTAGCGGGAGCTGATGAG. This rearrangement joins TRBV6-1 to TRBJ2-1; 10 positions agree with TRBD2. The missing CDR3 end, 3 residues past where the read stops, is filled in from the germline J gene. Trimming cost V 3 bases and J 8 bases; bases outside gene matches: 7. The CDR3 length is 15 residues. Germline V gene lookup returns CDR1 MNHNS and CDR2 SASEGT.

This clone was counted ten times or more. The read ends 3 residues early relative to the CDR3; the germline J gene fills the gap. This chain connects TRBV20-1 to TRBJ2-3; weak D call: TRBD2 (5 bases). The V gene lost 6 bases and the J gene lost 1 base, with 17 bases spanning the gap. From germline, CDR1 is DFQATT and CDR2 SNEGSKA (reference sequence). This CDR3 spans 15 amino acids. CDR3 amino acids: CSAHLGVAGTDTQYF. The part of the CDR3 DNA that was read is TGCAGTGCCCACCTCGGGGTGGCAGGCACAGATACG.

Many counts were recorded for this clone. This chain's CDR3 is CASSYPPGHNSPLHF. CDR3 DNA, as far as it was read: TGTGCCAGCAGTTACCCGCCCGGTCACAATTCACCC. The chain joins TRBV6-2 or TRBV6-3 to TRBJ1-6, with D unclear. Coverage ceases 3 residues before the CDR3 finishes, and the germline J gene fills in the end. The germline gives CDR1 MNHEY, CDR2 SVGEGT. CDR3 size: 15 residues. Trimming pared 2 bases from V and 7 bases from J, leaving 12 bases between.

Turning to this clone: The DNA ends 3 residues before the CDR3 does, and the rest of the CDR3 is filled in from the germline J gene. The chain recombines TRBV20-1 with TRBJ1-1; 8 positions agree with TRBD1. CDR1 DFQATT and CDR2 SNEGSKA come from the germline V gene (reference sequence). CDR3 size: 13 residues. The covered CDR3 bases are TGCAGTGCTAGAGATCCCCAGGGGGCGGGG. Residues: CSARDPQGAG. The entire CDR3 sequence reads CSARDPQGAGAFF.